The clone carrying this TCR beta chain has a handful of counts. The data were obtained in a study of blood T cell repertoires in COVID-19. On the study more broadly: COVID-19 samples, acute and convalescent, were from the United States, Italy and Spain. The analysed material was cDNA or gDNA that came from T cells, B-cell-depleted T cells, or PBMCs.

As processed by the authors: It was from reference gene primer amplification that nucleated cell counts were estimated. Data came from immunoSEQ multiplex PCR; TCRdb stores just in-frame clones and leaves some out. V, J and clone size derive from that table, while D and trimming were established from the DNA sequence. The repertoire includes 45,000 to 65,000 clones, roughly nine tenths of them detected once, and 4.9% sits in the top ten. V was shortened by 8 bases and J by 7 bases, with 25 bases between the two germline ends. The CDR3 has 16 amino acids. Germline V gives CDR1 MNHEY, CDR2 SMNVEV (reference sequence).

The V call is TRBV27, the J call TRBJ2-3; possibly TRBD2 for D (6 bases). The sequencing input was peripheral blood. This receptor was obtained from a man aged 60-69 years with active COVID-19. The CDR3 bases are TGTGCCAGCTCTCCCATGGCTAGCGTAGGGCTCCATACGCAGTATTTT. Its protein is CASSPMASVGLHTQYF.